A single sample is the source of the 18 T cell receptor beta chains below, sequenced in a study of cytomegalovirus exposure and HLA in healthy donors. The PCR ran on 60 Vbeta and 13 Jbeta primers. Sequencing was performed with immunoSEQ multiplex PCR; in TCRdb, only in-frame clones are kept and a portion is missing. The profile shows 85,000 to 100,000 clones, about four fifths of them singletons. Sequencing used PBMCs. Receptors originate from a male donor in good health and CMV-seropositive.

CDR3 sequence (DNA): TGTGCCAGCAGCTTAGGTAGCGGGGACGACTACAATGAGCAGTTCTTC. It translates to CASSLGSGDDYNEQFF. The chain employs TRBV7-9 and TRBJ2-1, with 8 bases identical to TRBD2. The CDR3 is 16 residues long. The trim removed 1 base at V and 3 bases at J, leaving 5 bases unmatched. The germline V gene has CDR1 SEHNR and CDR2 FQNEAQ (reference sequence).

V usage is TRBV19 and J usage is TRBJ2-5; 13 bases align to TRBD2. The junction had 12 bases not matched to a gene; V was cut back by 6 bases and J by 5 bases. This CDR3 has 17 residues. Germline assignment: CDR1 LNHDA and CDR2 SQIVND (reference sequence). The CDR3 bases are TGTGCCAGTAGCCCTCCGGGACTAGCGGGGAGGGAGGAGACCCAGTACTTC. Protein product: CASSPPGLAGREETQYF.

The sample holds a few counts of this clone. The CDR3 here is CASSLGTGYYEQYF. The CDR3 DNA reads TGCGCCAGCAGCTTGGGGACAGGATACTACGAGCAGTACTTC. The chain has TRBV5-1 and TRBJ2-7; 7 nucleotides align to TRBD1. The CDR3 totals 14 residues. Germline assignment: CDR1 SGHRS and CDR2 YFSETQ. Trimming removed 0 bases from V and 3 bases from J; junction bases left unmatched: 3. Supplemented by reference TRBV5-1 and TRBJ2-7, the full variable domain reads KAGVTQTPRYLIKTRGQQVTLSCSPISGHRSVSWYQQTPGQGLQFLFEYFSETQRNKGNFPGRFSGRQFSNSRSEMNVSTLELGDSALYLCASSLGTGYYEQYFGPGTRLTVT.

The V call is TRBV7-9, the J call TRBJ2-7, with TRBD1 identical over 7 bases. V was clipped by 2 bases and J by 1 base; unmatched bases: 8. From germline, CDR1 is SEHNR and CDR2 FQNEAQ (reference sequence). This CDR3 region has 16 residues. The CDR3 loop reads CASSLKPGDSSYEQYF. CDR3 nucleotide sequence: TGTGCCAGCAGCTTAAAGCCCGGGGACAGTTCCTACGAGCAGTACTTC.

The chain uses TRBV18 and TRBJ1-1, with 7 bases matching TRBD1. The CDR3 has 16 amino acids. Germline V lookup: CDR1 KGHSH, CDR2 LQKENI. V dropped 0 bases and J dropped 3; count of bases not matched to a gene: 7. The CDR3 spells CASSPPRGQRYTEAFF. The CDR3 bases are TGTGCCAGCTCACCACCGAGGGGGCAGAGGTACACTGAAGCTTTCTTT.

V and J are TRBV20-1 and TRBJ1-3; D remains ambiguous. Trimming took off 5 bases at V and 4 bases at J, with 6 bases between the two ends. CDR3 length: 11 amino acids. Germline assignment: CDR1 DFQATT and CDR2 SNEGSKA (reference sequence). The CDR3 nucleotides read TGCAGTGCTTTACAGGGAAACACCATATATTTT. It codes for CSALQGNTIYF.

This chain connects TRBV10-2 to TRBJ1-2, with D perhaps matching TRBD1 (5 bases). Germline CDR1 is WSHSY and CDR2 is SAAADI. The CDR3 contains 13 residues. Trimming pared 8 bases from V and 4 bases from J, leaving 14 bases between. CDR3: CASVPQGAYGYTF. The CDR3 DNA reads as TGCGCCAGCGTGCCTCAGGGTGCCTATGGCTACACCTTC.

The chain uses TRBV2 and TRBJ1-4, with 8 positions matching TRBD1. The CDR3 sequence is 14 residues long. Germline trimming cut 5 bases from V and 8 bases from J; bases unmatched to any gene: 7. In germline, CDR1 is SNHLY, CDR2 FYNNEI. CDR3 bases: TGTGCCAGCAGTCGGACAGGGACGGCAGAAAAACTGTTTTTT. Translation: CASSRTGTAEKLFF.

The chain couples TRBV29-1 to TRBJ1-1; TRBD1 might be the D (6 bases). V shed 7 bases and J shed 4 bases, with 13 bases lying between them. CDR3 length: 12 amino acids. The germline gives CDR1 SQVTM, CDR2 ANQGSEA. The CDR3, as DNA: TGCAGCGCCTCAGGGGTGGGCACTGAAGCTTTCTTT. This gives the protein CSASGVGTEAFF.

The chain joins TRBV12-5 to TRBJ1-2; the D gene is possibly TRBD1 (6 bases). The CDR3 covers 14 residues. CDR1 and CDR2 from the germline V gene are LGHNT and FRNRAP. V was trimmed by 5 bases and J by 6 bases, leaving 16 bases between them. The CDR3 DNA reads as TGTGCTAGTGGTATCGAAACAGGGTACAATGGCTACACCTTC. It is translated as CASGIETGYNGYTF.

The chain couples TRBV27 to TRBJ1-1; D perhaps matches TRBD1 (6 bases). Trimming stripped 5 bases from V and 8 bases from J, with 15 bases between. The CDR3 contains 13 residues. CDR1 is MNHEY and CDR2 is SMNVEV in the germline V gene (reference sequence). For the CDR3, the DNA is TGTGCCAGCAGTCCCCGGGACACTCAAGAAGCTTTCTTT. It encodes CASSPRDTQEAFF.

The rearrangement uses TRBV9 and TRBJ1-5; D remains unclear. V was shortened by 3 bases and J by 3 bases, with 4 bases between the two germline ends. The length of the CDR3 is 12 residues. Germline V gene sequence: CDR1 SGDLS, CDR2 YYNGEE. The CDR3 reads CASSGPNQPQHF. CDR3 sequence (DNA): TGTGCCAGCAGCGGGCCCAATCAGCCCCAGCATTTT.

The genes are TRBV9 and TRBJ1-4; D might be TRBD1 (6 bases). The CDR3 is 14 amino acids. The germline CDR1 and CDR2 sequences are SGDLS and YYNGEE. The V end was cut by 3 bases, the J end by 6 bases, with 12 bases between. CDR3 sequence (DNA): TGTGCCAGCAGCGGAGGGGACACTCATGAAAAACTGTTTTTT. This gives the protein CASSGGDTHEKLFF.

This sequence joins TRBV6-1 and TRBJ2-1; 9 nucleotides line up with TRBD2. The CDR3 covers 16 residues. Per germline, CDR1 MNHNS and CDR2 SASEGT. V shed 4 bases, J shed 4 bases, and the junction held 8 bases outside the gene matches. CDR3: CASSGTWTSAYNEQFF. In nucleotides, the CDR3 is TGTGCCAGCAGTGGGACCTGGACTAGCGCTTACAATGAGCAGTTCTTC.

This clone was counted a few times. The chain has TRBV19 and TRBJ1-1; D may be TRBD1 (5 bases). Germline lookup yields CDR1 LNHDA and CDR2 SQIVND (reference sequence). The CDR3 extends over 14 amino acids. The V and J ends lost 4 bases and 4 bases respectively, with 13 bases between them. CDR3 DNA sequence: TGTGCCAGTAGTACCCGACAGTTAGGCACTGAAGCTTTCTTT. This gives the protein CASSTRQLGTEAFF.

V gene TRBV5-4 combines with J gene TRBJ1-4; 7 positions agree with TRBD1. The CDR3 extends over 15 amino acids. Germline V gives CDR1 SGHNT, CDR2 YYREEE (reference sequence). V was pared by 4 bases and J by 3 bases, with 6 bases of the junction left unmatched. The CDR3 sequence: CASSVRQGANEKLFF. CDR3 in DNA: TGTGCCAGCAGCGTTCGACAGGGTGCTAATGAAAAACTGTTTTTT.

The chain links TRBV29-1 to TRBJ1-1, with D uncertain. There are 10 residues in the CDR3. Germline assignment: CDR1 SQVTM and CDR2 ANQGSEA. Deletions cut 4 bases from V and 8 bases from J, with 8 bases between. As DNA, the CDR3 is TGCAGCGTTGTGGCTAGGGAAGCTTTCTTT. Encoded protein: CSVVAREAFF.

V gene TRBV18 combines with J gene TRBJ1-2; D is unclear. Trimming left V 1 base short and J 8 bases short, with 14 bases between. Germline V gives CDR1 KGHSH, CDR2 LQKENI. CDR3 length: 14 residues. The CDR3 sequence: CASSPLAEYSGYTF. For the CDR3, the DNA is TGTGCCAGCTCACCACTAGCCGAATATAGCGGCTACACCTTC.